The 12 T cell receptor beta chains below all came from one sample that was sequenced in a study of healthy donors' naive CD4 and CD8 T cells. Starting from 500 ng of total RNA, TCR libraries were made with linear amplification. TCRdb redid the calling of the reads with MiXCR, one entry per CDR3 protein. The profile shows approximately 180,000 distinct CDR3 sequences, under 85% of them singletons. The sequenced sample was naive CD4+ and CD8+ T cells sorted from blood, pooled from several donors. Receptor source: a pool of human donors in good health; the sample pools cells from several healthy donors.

CDR3 loop: CASSLDRDHKNIQYF. The CDR3 DNA reads as TGTGCCAGCAGCTTAGACCGGGACCACAAAAACATTCAGTACTTC. J is TRBJ2-4 and V is TRBV7-8, with D possibly called TRBD1 or TRBD2 (5 bases each). This CDR3 contains 15 residues. In germline, CDR1 is SGHVS, CDR2 FQNEAQ. Trimming shortened V by 1 base and J by 3 bases, and 10 bases separated the two germline ends.

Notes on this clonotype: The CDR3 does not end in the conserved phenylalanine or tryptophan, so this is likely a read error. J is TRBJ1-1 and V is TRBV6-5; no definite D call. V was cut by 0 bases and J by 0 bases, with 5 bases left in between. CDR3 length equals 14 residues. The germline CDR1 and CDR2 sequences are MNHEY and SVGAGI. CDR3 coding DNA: TGTGCCAGCAGTTACTCACCCGTGAACACTGAAGCTTTCCTT. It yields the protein CASSYSPVNTEAFL.

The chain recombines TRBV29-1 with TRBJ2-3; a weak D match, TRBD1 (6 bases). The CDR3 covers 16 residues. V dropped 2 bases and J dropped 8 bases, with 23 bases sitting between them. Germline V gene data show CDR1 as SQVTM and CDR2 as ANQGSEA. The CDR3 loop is CSVEWVGTQVLGTQYF. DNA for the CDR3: TGCAGCGTTGAATGGGTCGGGACACAAGTCTTGGGTACGCAGTATTTT.

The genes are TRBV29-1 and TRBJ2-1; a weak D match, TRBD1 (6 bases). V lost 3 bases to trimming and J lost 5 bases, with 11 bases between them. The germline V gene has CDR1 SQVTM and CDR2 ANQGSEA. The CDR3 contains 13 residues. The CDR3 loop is CSVETGQHNEQFF. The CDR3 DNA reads TGCAGCGTTGAGACCGGACAGCACAATGAGCAGTTCTTC.

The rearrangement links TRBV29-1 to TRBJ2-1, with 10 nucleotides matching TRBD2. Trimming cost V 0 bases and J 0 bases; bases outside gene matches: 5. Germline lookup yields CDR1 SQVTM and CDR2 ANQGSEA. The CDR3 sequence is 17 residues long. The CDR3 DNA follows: TGCAGCGTTGAAGAAGCGGGAGGGCCCAGCTCCTACAATGAGCAGTTCTTC. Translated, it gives CSVEEAGGPSSYNEQFF.

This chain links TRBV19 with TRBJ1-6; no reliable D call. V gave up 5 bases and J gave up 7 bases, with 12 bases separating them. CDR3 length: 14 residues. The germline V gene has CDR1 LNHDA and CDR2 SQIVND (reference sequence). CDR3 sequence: CASSYLTKNSPLHF. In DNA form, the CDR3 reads TGTGCCAGTAGTTATCTCACAAAAAATTCACCCCTCCACTTT. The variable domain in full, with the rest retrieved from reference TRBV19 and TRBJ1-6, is DGGITQSPKYLFRKEGQNVTLSCEQNLNHDAMYWYRQDPGQGLRLIYYSQIVNDFQKGDIAEGYSVSREKKESFPLTVTSAQKNPTAFYLCASSYLTKNSPLHFGNGTRLTVT.

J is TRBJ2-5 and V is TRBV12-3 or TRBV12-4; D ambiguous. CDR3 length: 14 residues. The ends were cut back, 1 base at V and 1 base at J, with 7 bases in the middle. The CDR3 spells CASSLGLPQETQYF. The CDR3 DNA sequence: TGTGCCAGCAGTTTAGGGCTCCCCCAAGAGACCCAGTACTTC.

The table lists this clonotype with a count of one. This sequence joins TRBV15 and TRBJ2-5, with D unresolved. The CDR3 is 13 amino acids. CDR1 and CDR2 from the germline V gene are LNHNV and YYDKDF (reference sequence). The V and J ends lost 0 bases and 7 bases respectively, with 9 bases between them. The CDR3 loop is CATSRDRVGTQYF. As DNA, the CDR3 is TGTGCCACCAGCAGAGACAGAGTAGGGACCCAGTACTTC.

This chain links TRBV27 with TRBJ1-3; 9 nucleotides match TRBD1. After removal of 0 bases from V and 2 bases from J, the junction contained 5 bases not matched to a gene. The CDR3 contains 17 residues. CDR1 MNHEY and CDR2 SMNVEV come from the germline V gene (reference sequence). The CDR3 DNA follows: TGTGCCAGCAGTTTATCGCGGGGACAGGGAGCTGGAAACACCATATATTTT. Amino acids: CASSLSRGQGAGNTIYF.

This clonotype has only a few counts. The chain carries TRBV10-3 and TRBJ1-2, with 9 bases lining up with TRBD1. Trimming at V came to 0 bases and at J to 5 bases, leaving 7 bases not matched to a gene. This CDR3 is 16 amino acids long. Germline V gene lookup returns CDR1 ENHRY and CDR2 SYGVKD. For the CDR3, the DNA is TGTGCCATCAGTGAGTCGACGGACAGGGGAGAGTATGGCTACACCTTC. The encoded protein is CAISESTDRGEYGYTF.

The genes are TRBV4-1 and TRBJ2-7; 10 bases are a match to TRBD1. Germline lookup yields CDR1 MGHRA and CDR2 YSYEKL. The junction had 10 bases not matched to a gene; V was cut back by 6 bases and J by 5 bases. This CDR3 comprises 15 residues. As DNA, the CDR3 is TGCGCCAGCAGGACCATGACAGGGGGCAGCGACGAGCAGTACTTC. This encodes CASRTMTGGSDEQYF.

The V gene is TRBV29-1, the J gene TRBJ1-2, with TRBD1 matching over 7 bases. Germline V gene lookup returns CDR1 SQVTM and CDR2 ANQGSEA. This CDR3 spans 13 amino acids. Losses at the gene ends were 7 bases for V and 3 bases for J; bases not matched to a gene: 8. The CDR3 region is CSAKTGEYYGYTF. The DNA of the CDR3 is TGCAGCGCGAAAACAGGGGAGTACTATGGCTACACCTTC.